A single sample is the source of the 23 T cell receptor beta chains below, sequenced in a study of blood T cell repertoires in COVID-19. Libraries were prepared by immunoSEQ multiplex PCR; TCRdb keeps only in-frame clonotypes and omits some of them. Among roughly 150,000 clones listed, around 90% were seen once. The sample was peripheral blood. The receptor set was obtained from a man aged 18 to 30 with COVID-19, enrolled during active disease.

V gene TRBV18 combines with J gene TRBJ2-6; 12 nucleotides match TRBD2. Per germline, CDR1 KGHSH and CDR2 LQKENI. Trimming took 2 bases from V and 2 from J; bases not matched to a gene: 4. This CDR3 comprises 18 residues. In nucleotides, the CDR3 is TGTGCCAGCTCACCAATAGGACTAGCGGGAACTGGGGCCAACGTCCTGACTTTC. It encodes CASSPIGLAGTGANVLTF.

This clone was seen a single time. The V call is TRBV1, the J call TRBJ2-2; TRBD2 reflects the table's D call only, with no check against the DNA. TRBV1 is termed a pseudogene. The CDR3 loop spans 17 amino acids. The CDR3 sequence is CTSSQPRSGRVSGELFF. In nucleotides, the CDR3 is TGCACCAGCAGCCAACCCCGGAGCGGGAGGGTTTCCGGGGAGCTGTTTTTT.

The rearrangement uses TRBV12-3 or TRBV12-4 and TRBJ2-5; D is uncertain. V lost 3 bases, J lost 3 bases, and 5 bases lay in between. The CDR3 runs 12 residues. The CDR3 sequence: CASSFTKETQYF. For the CDR3, the DNA is TGTGCCAGCAGTTTTACAAAAGAGACCCAGTACTTC.

This chain connects TRBV28 to TRBJ1-2; TRBD1 matches at 9 bases. Germline-derived CDR1 and CDR2 are MDHEN and SYDVKM. Trimming took 6 bases from V and 5 from J; bases not matched to a gene: 7. This CDR3 is built from 14 residues. CDR3 nucleotide sequence: TGTGCCAGCAGCGAAACCGGGACAGGGTATGGCTACACCTTC. Protein product: CASSETGTGYGYTF.

This rearrangement joins TRBV13 to TRBJ2-1; weak D call: TRBD2 (6 bases). Germline V gives CDR1 PRHDT, CDR2 FYEKMQ (reference sequence). Trimming stripped 5 bases from V and 3 bases from J, with 11 bases between. The CDR3 consists of 14 residues. The CDR3 region has the DNA TGTGCCAGCAGCCTGCGACTAGGCTACAATGAGCAGTTCTTC. Translating gives CASSLRLGYNEQFF.

This clone was seen more than once but under ten times. The V call is TRBV14, the J call TRBJ1-3; 11 bases are a match to TRBD1. Germline V gene sequence: CDR1 SGHDN, CDR2 FVKESK. This CDR3 is 18 amino acids long. Trimming took 3 bases from V and 4 from J; bases not matched to a gene: 11. The CDR3 region has the DNA TGTGCCAGCAGCCACCGGACTTGGACAGGGGGCCTAGGAAACACCATATATTTT. This gives the protein CASSHRTWTGGLGNTIYF.

V gene TRBV28 combines with J gene TRBJ2-3, with D tentatively TRBD2 (5 bases). V was trimmed by 6 bases and J by 3 bases, leaving 10 bases between them. The CDR3 totals 13 residues. Germline V gene sequence: CDR1 MDHEN, CDR2 SYDVKM. CDR3 DNA sequence: TGTGCCAGCAGGGGGAGACGAACAGATACGCAGTATTTT. Amino acids: CASRGRRTDTQYF.

The chain uses TRBV15 and TRBJ1-1; D may be TRBD1 (6 bases). CDR3 size: 14 residues. Germline V gives CDR1 LNHNV, CDR2 YYDKDF (reference sequence). V dropped 2 bases and J dropped 8 bases, with 15 bases sitting between them. The CDR3 region is CATSRPQGLSEAFF. The CDR3 nucleotides read TGTGCCACCAGCAGACCCCAGGGGCTGTCCGAAGCTTTCTTT.

The chain carries TRBV27 and TRBJ1-2; weak D call: TRBD1 (6 bases). V gave up 6 bases and J gave up 2 bases, with 13 bases separating them. The CDR3 covers 14 residues. Germline V lookup: CDR1 MNHEY, CDR2 SMNVEV (reference sequence). DNA for the CDR3: TGTGCCAGCAGCCGATTACAGGGAAACTATGGCTACACCTTC. Protein: CASSRLQGNYGYTF.

The chain links TRBV20-1 to TRBJ1-1, with unresolved D. V lost 3 bases, J lost 0 bases, and 8 bases lay in between. Germline values: CDR1 DFQATT, CDR2 SNEGSKA (reference sequence). The CDR3 is 13 amino acids. DNA for the CDR3: TGCAGTGCTAGTGCGGGAATGAACACTGAAGCTTTCTTT. Translated: CSASAGMNTEAFF.

V usage is TRBV13 and J usage is TRBJ2-1; D is undetermined. Trimming removed 5 bases at V and 4 bases at J, with 6 bases between. Germline V gene data show CDR1 as PRHDT and CDR2 as FYEKMQ (reference sequence). This CDR3 contains 12 residues. Written as DNA, the CDR3 is TGTGCCAGCAGCCCTCGTTACAATGAGCAGTTCTTC. Encoded protein: CASSPRYNEQFF.

The chain recombines TRBV20-1 with TRBJ2-7; D ambiguous. The ends were cut back, 7 bases at V and 2 bases at J, with 6 bases in the middle. Germline CDR1 DFQATT, CDR2 SNEGSKA (reference sequence). This CDR3 comprises 10 residues. The DNA of the CDR3 is TGCAGTGTTGGCCCCTACGAGCAGTACTTC. This encodes CSVGPYEQYF.

This chain uses TRBV4-1 with TRBJ1-2; D is uncertain. This CDR3 is 14 amino acids long. Between the trimmed V and J ends, which lost 0 bases and 5 bases, there was a span of 10 bases. The germline gives CDR1 MGHRA, CDR2 YSYEKL. This CDR3 reads CASSQDGGRYGYTF. Here the CDR3 DNA reads TGCGCCAGCAGCCAAGATGGAGGGAGGTATGGCTACACCTTC.

The chain uses TRBV29-1 and TRBJ2-7; possibly TRBD1 for D (6 bases). CDR1 is SQVTM and CDR2 is ANQGSEA in the germline V gene. Trimming cost V 6 bases and J 2 bases, with 14 bases left between them. The CDR3 is 13 amino acids. CDR3 sequence: CSVRQESPYEQYF. CDR3 in DNA: TGCAGCGTGAGACAGGAATCCCCCTACGAGCAGTACTTC.

This CDR3 is CASSLSSSGPRRQYF. The CDR3 DNA is TGTGCCAGCAGTTTATCTTCTAGCGGCCCCCGGAGGCAGTACTTC. The chain recombines TRBV28 with TRBJ2-7, with 7 bases that match TRBD2. The CDR3 totals 15 residues. The trim removed 1 base at V and 9 bases at J, leaving 12 bases unmatched. Germline CDR1 and CDR2: MDHEN and SYDVKM.

Only one count was recorded for this clone. The chain is built from TRBV12-3 or TRBV12-4 and TRBJ1-1; D call uncertain. The CDR3 loop spans 13 amino acids. Trimming left V 2 bases short and J 4 bases short, with 8 bases between. The CDR3 DNA sequence: TGTGCCAGCAGTTTAAAGTGGAGCACTGAAGCTTTCTTT. Translated: CASSLKWSTEAFF.

The chain has TRBV28 and TRBJ2-2; D may be TRBD2 (5 bases). V gave up 2 bases and J gave up 2 bases, with 9 bases separating them. CDR1 MDHEN and CDR2 SYDVKM come from the germline V gene. The CDR3 has 15 residues. The CDR3 DNA follows: TGTGCCAGCAGTTTACCGGGGAGCAACACCGGGGAGCTGTTTTTT. This codes for CASSLPGSNTGELFF.

The chain has TRBV19 and TRBJ2-7, with TRBD1 as a possible D gene (5 bases). The CDR3 extends over 14 amino acids. V was shortened by 2 bases and J by 5 bases, with 13 bases between the two germline ends. Looked up from germline, CDR1 is LNHDA and CDR2 is SQIVND (reference sequence). The CDR3 sequence: CASSITVRVDEQYF. In nucleotides, the CDR3 is TGTGCCAGTAGTATAACCGTCAGGGTTGACGAGCAGTACTTC.

This clone was seen only a few times. The chain combines TRBV28 with TRBJ1-5; weak D call: TRBD1 (6 bases). This CDR3 has 15 residues. Germline loops: CDR1 MDHEN, CDR2 SYDVKM. V was cut by 5 bases and J by 7 bases, with 18 bases left in between. The CDR3 nucleotides are TGTGCCAGCAGTGAAACTACAGGGTTCGGACAGCCCCAGCATTTT. Translating it yields CASSETTGFGQPQHF.

The chain is built from TRBV15 and TRBJ1-2, with D possibly matching TRBD1 (6 bases). The CDR3 is 18 amino acids. V was shortened by 0 bases and J by 4 bases, with 21 bases between the two germline ends. Germline CDR1 and CDR2: LNHNV and YYDKDF (reference sequence). The chain's CDR3 is CATSRDPPFQGLSYGYTF. The CDR3 DNA sequence: TGTGCCACCAGCAGAGATCCCCCTTTCCAGGGGCTAAGCTATGGCTACACCTTC.

V usage is TRBV7-3 and J usage is TRBJ2-3; TRBD2 matches at 7 bases. The germline V gene has CDR1 SGHTA and CDR2 FQGTGA. This CDR3 has 15 residues. With V trimmed by 3 bases and J by 3 bases, 6 bases remained unmatched. The CDR3: CASSFAGALTDTQYF. CDR3 in DNA: TGTGCCAGCAGCTTTGCGGGAGCTCTAACAGATACGCAGTATTTT.

Comment on this clone: The same CDR3 can be traced to other DNA sequences in this sample. The V call is TRBV28, the J call TRBJ1-3; D gene unclear. V was clipped by 5 bases and J by 0 bases, with 8 bases between them. The CDR3 totals 14 residues. The germline gives CDR1 MDHEN, CDR2 SYDVKM. In DNA form, the CDR3 reads TGTGCCAGCAGTCCCCCCGGCTCTGGAAACACCATATATTTT. It yields the protein CASSPPGSGNTIYF.

The chain combines TRBV7-2 with TRBJ1-1; D ambiguous. CDR3 length equals 14 residues. Germline V gene data show CDR1 as SGHTA and CDR2 as FQGNSA. V was trimmed by 5 bases and J by 1 base, leaving 11 bases between them. DNA of the CDR3: TGTGCCAGCAGCCCGCGGATGGGGAACACTGAAGCTTTCTTT. Translation: CASSPRMGNTEAFF.